These T cell receptor beta chains were read from a single sample in a study of blood T cell repertoires in COVID-19. Assay used: immunoSEQ multiplex PCR; TCRdb lists only in-frame clones, some missing. The table includes more than 150,000 clones, approximately 86% detected once. Source material: peripheral blood. The source of these receptors is a man aged 55 to 70 with acute or convalescent COVID-19. Both conserved end residues are part of each CDR3. Fields, in order: D gene, J gene, clone size, V gene, CDR3 protein, CDR3 DNA. D genes are given only for firm matches. Rows give clone size only sometimes, using once, few, many, or a class for an expanded clone.

d_gene: NA; j_gene: TRBJ1-2; abundance: NA; v_gene: TRBV5-1; CDR3aa: CASSLSFPGSVYGYTF; CDR3nt: TGCGCCAGCAGCTTGAGTTTCCCAGGATCAGTCTATGGCTACACCTTC
d_gene: TRBD2; j_gene: TRBJ2-1; abundance: NA; v_gene: TRBV28; CDR3aa: CATFDPRNSGKSYNEQFF; CDR3nt: TGTGCCACCTTCGACCCTCGGAATAGCGGGAAAAGCTACAATGAGCAGTTCTTC
d_gene: NA; j_gene: TRBJ1-5; abundance: NA; v_gene: TRBV24-1; CDR3aa: CATSDSSGGAGQPQHF; CDR3nt: TGTGCCACCAGTGATTCAAGCGGGGGCGCGGGTCAGCCCCAGCATTTT
d_gene: NA; j_gene: TRBJ1-5; abundance: NA; v_gene: TRBV12-3/TRBV12-4; CDR3aa: CASSQGGQPQHF; CDR3nt: TGTGCCAGCAGCCAGGGTGGTCAGCCCCAGCATTTT
d_gene: TRBD1; j_gene: TRBJ1-1; abundance: NA; v_gene: TRBV11-2; CDR3aa: CASSSTGLNTEAFF; CDR3nt: TGTGCCAGCAGCTCGACAGGGTTGAACACTGAAGCTTTCTTT
d_gene: NA; j_gene: TRBJ1-2; abundance: NA; v_gene: TRBV5-4; CDR3aa: CASSLDAGGGYGYTF; CDR3nt: TGTGCCAGCAGCTTGGATGCCGGGGGTGGCTATGGCTACACCTTC
d_gene: NA; j_gene: TRBJ1-1; abundance: NA; v_gene: TRBV12-2; CDR3aa: CASRRGQESMNTEAFF; CDR3nt: TGTGCAAGTCGCCGCGGACAGGAGAGTATGAACACTGAAGCTTTCTTT
d_gene: TRBD1; j_gene: TRBJ2-1; abundance: NA; v_gene: TRBV11-3; CDR3aa: CASSWRQGAGNEQFF; CDR3nt: TGTGCCAGCAGCTGGCGACAGGGGGCGGGCAATGAGCAGTTCTTC
d_gene: NA; j_gene: TRBJ2-5; abundance: NA; v_gene: TRBV5-1; CDR3aa: CASSLAGEGTQYF; CDR3nt: TGCGCCAGCAGCTTGGCCGGAGAGGGGACCCAGTACTTC
d_gene: NA; j_gene: TRBJ1-6; abundance: NA; v_gene: TRBV5-6; CDR3aa: CASSFAGTYSPLHF; CDR3nt: TGTGCCAGCAGCTTTGCAGGGACTTATTCACCCCTCCACTTT
d_gene: NA; j_gene: TRBJ1-4; abundance: NA; v_gene: TRBV4-2; CDR3aa: CASSQFKGGGNEKLFF; CDR3nt: TGTGCCAGCAGCCAATTTAAGGGAGGGGGAAATGAAAAACTGTTTTTT
d_gene: NA; j_gene: TRBJ2-3; abundance: NA; v_gene: TRBV30; CDR3aa: CAWSVGARDTQYF; CDR3nt: TGTGCCTGGAGTGTAGGGGCCCGGGATACGCAGTATTTT
d_gene: NA; j_gene: TRBJ2-2; abundance: NA; v_gene: TRBV10-1; CDR3aa: CASSLVPNTGELFF; CDR3nt: TGCGCCAGCAGTCTTGTCCCGAACACCGGGGAGCTGTTTTTT
d_gene: TRBD1; j_gene: TRBJ2-2; abundance: NA; v_gene: TRBV5-1; CDR3aa: CASSPGTGGGELFF; CDR3nt: TGCGCCAGCAGCCCCGGGACAGGGGGTGGGGAGCTGTTTTTT
d_gene: NA; j_gene: TRBJ1-2; abundance: NA; v_gene: TRBV10-3; CDR3aa: CAISESNGANYGYTF; CDR3nt: TGTGCCATCAGTGAGTCGAACGGAGCCAACTATGGCTACACCTTC
d_gene: NA; j_gene: TRBJ2-7; abundance: few; v_gene: TRBV29-1; CDR3aa: CSVGERPGEQYF; CDR3nt: TGCAGCGTTGGAGAAAGGCCCGGGGAGCAGTACTTC
d_gene: TRBD2; j_gene: TRBJ2-7; abundance: NA; v_gene: TRBV11-2; CDR3aa: CASNKRTSGLYEQYF; CDR3nt: TGTGCCAGCAACAAAAGGACTAGCGGACTCTACGAGCAGTACTTC
d_gene: NA; j_gene: TRBJ1-5; abundance: NA; v_gene: TRBV28; CDR3aa: CASSQAGANQPQHF; CDR3nt: TGTGCCAGCAGTCAGGCAGGGGCAAATCAGCCCCAGCATTTT
d_gene: TRBD1; j_gene: TRBJ2-7; abundance: once; v_gene: TRBV7-2; CDR3aa: CASSRRTGLNYEQYF; CDR3nt: TGTGCCAGCAGCCGTCGGACAGGGCTGAACTACGAGCAGTACTTC
d_gene: TRBD1; j_gene: TRBJ1-1; abundance: NA; v_gene: TRBV6-5; CDR3aa: CASRAGGLDTEAFF; CDR3nt: TGTGCCAGCAGGGCAGGGGGCTTAGACACTGAAGCTTTCTTT
d_gene: NA; j_gene: TRBJ1-2; abundance: few; v_gene: TRBV5-6; CDR3aa: CASSRVGLGSYGYTF; CDR3nt: TGTGCCAGCAGCCGGGTGGGGCTCGGTTCCTATGGCTACACCTTC
d_gene: TRBD2; j_gene: TRBJ2-7; abundance: NA; v_gene: TRBV27; CDR3aa: CASSGAYEQYF; CDR3nt: TGTGCCAGTAGCGGGGCATACGAGCAGTACTTC
d_gene: TRBD1; j_gene: TRBJ1-1; abundance: once; v_gene: TRBV7-2; CDR3aa: CASSFDRGSTEAFF; CDR3nt: TGTGCCAGCAGCTTCGACAGGGGAAGCACTGAAGCTTTCTTT
d_gene: TRBD1; j_gene: TRBJ1-4; abundance: NA; v_gene: TRBV5-1; CDR3aa: CASSLGTGARVEKLFF; CDR3nt: TGCGCCAGCAGCTTGGGGACAGGGGCTCGGGTTGAAAAACTGTTTTTT
d_gene: TRBD1; j_gene: TRBJ1-3; abundance: NA; v_gene: TRBV25-1; CDR3aa: CASSLGTGGRNTIYF; CDR3nt: TGTGCCAGCAGTCTAGGGACAGGGGGCAGAAACACCATATATTTT
d_gene: TRBD2; j_gene: TRBJ2-7; abundance: few; v_gene: TRBV2; CDR3aa: CASSEVAGVTYEQYF; CDR3nt: TGTGCCAGCAGTGAAGTAGCGGGAGTAACCTACGAGCAGTACTTC
d_gene: TRBD1; j_gene: TRBJ2-7; abundance: NA; v_gene: TRBV7-9; CDR3aa: CASSSHSGTVYEQYF; CDR3nt: TGTGCCAGCAGCTCTCACTCCGGGACAGTTTACGAGCAGTACTTC
d_gene: TRBD1; j_gene: TRBJ2-5; abundance: NA; v_gene: TRBV2; CDR3aa: CASRRDRGFKETQYF; CDR3nt: TGTGCCAGCAGGCGGGACAGGGGTTTTAAGGAGACCCAGTACTTC
d_gene: NA; j_gene: TRBJ1-5; abundance: NA; v_gene: TRBV15; CDR3aa: CATSDRSGGFNQPQHF; CDR3nt: TGTGCCACCAGTGACCGCAGCGGGGGTTTCAATCAGCCCCAGCATTTT
d_gene: TRBD1; j_gene: TRBJ2-7; abundance: NA; v_gene: TRBV19; CDR3aa: CASSPYRGPYEQYF; CDR3nt: TGTGCCAGTTCCCCGTACAGGGGGCCCTACGAGCAGTACTTC
d_gene: TRBD2; j_gene: TRBJ2-1; abundance: few; v_gene: TRBV6-5; CDR3aa: CASSYSSGRRNEQFF; CDR3nt: TGTGCCAGCAGTTACTCTAGCGGGAGGCGTAATGAGCAGTTCTTC
d_gene: NA; j_gene: TRBJ2-7; abundance: NA; v_gene: TRBV7-2; CDR3aa: CASSLLPPGQYF; CDR3nt: TGTGCCAGCAGCTTACTACCCCCGGGGCAGTACTTC
d_gene: TRBD1; j_gene: TRBJ1-6; abundance: NA; v_gene: TRBV25-1; CDR3aa: CASSITDRVNSPLHF; CDR3nt: TGTGCCAGCAGTATCACGGACAGGGTCAACTCACCCCTCCACTTT
d_gene: NA; j_gene: TRBJ1-6; abundance: NA; v_gene: TRBV4-1; CDR3aa: CASSRTGSTANSPLHF; CDR3nt: TGCGCCAGCAGCCGAACAGGGAGTACCGCAAATTCACCCCTCCACTTT
d_gene: TRBD1; j_gene: TRBJ2-7; abundance: NA; v_gene: TRBV27; CDR3aa: CASSFKQGWYEQYF; CDR3nt: TGTGCCAGCAGTTTCAAACAGGGGTGGTACGAGCAGTACTTC
d_gene: TRBD1; j_gene: TRBJ1-2; abundance: NA; v_gene: TRBV24-1; CDR3aa: CATSDGTGPYGYTF; CDR3nt: TGTGCCACCAGTGACGGGACAGGCCCCTATGGCTACACCTTC
d_gene: TRBD2; j_gene: TRBJ2-5; abundance: NA; v_gene: TRBV6-1; CDR3aa: CASSEIAGGPQETQYF; CDR3nt: TGTGCCAGCAGCGAAATAGCGGGAGGGCCCCAAGAGACCCAGTACTTC
d_gene: TRBD2; j_gene: TRBJ2-5; abundance: NA; v_gene: TRBV24-1; CDR3aa: CATSDYRLAGAEETQYF; CDR3nt: TGTGCCACCAGTGACTACCGGCTAGCGGGAGCCGAAGAGACCCAGTACTTC
d_gene: TRBD1; j_gene: TRBJ1-2; abundance: few; v_gene: TRBV28; CDR3aa: CASSSAGQEEQGYTF; CDR3nt: TGTGCCAGCAGTTCTGCTGGACAGGAGGAGCAGGGCTACACCTTC
d_gene: TRBD1; j_gene: TRBJ1-2; abundance: NA; v_gene: TRBV5-1; CDR3aa: CASSFRQGDGYTF; CDR3nt: TGCGCCAGCAGCTTTCGACAGGGAGATGGCTACACCTTC
d_gene: TRBD1; j_gene: TRBJ1-2; abundance: NA; v_gene: TRBV6-5; CDR3aa: CATKGTLQGAQGYTF; CDR3nt: TGTGCCACCAAGGGGACACTGCAGGGGGCGCAGGGCTACACCTTC
d_gene: NA; j_gene: TRBJ2-7; abundance: NA; v_gene: TRBV18; CDR3aa: CASSPEPGEQYF; CDR3nt: TGTGCCAGCTCACCAGAGCCAGGGGAGCAGTACTTC
d_gene: TRBD2; j_gene: TRBJ2-3; abundance: NA; v_gene: TRBV19; CDR3aa: CASSMGTSGSGVDTQYF; CDR3nt: TGTGCCAGTAGTATGGGGACTAGCGGGAGTGGTGTAGATACGCAGTATTTT
d_gene: TRBD2; j_gene: TRBJ2-3; abundance: NA; v_gene: TRBV29-1; CDR3aa: CSVQGASGVTDTQYF; CDR3nt: TGCAGCGTTCAGGGTGCTAGCGGGGTCACAGATACGCAGTATTTT
d_gene: NA; j_gene: TRBJ2-2; abundance: NA; v_gene: TRBV2; CDR3aa: CASSVSLVPTGELFF; CDR3nt: TGTGCCAGCAGTGTTAGCCTAGTTCCCACCGGGGAGCTGTTTTTT
d_gene: TRBD1; j_gene: TRBJ1-1; abundance: once; v_gene: TRBV5-4; CDR3aa: CASSADRGTEAFF; CDR3nt: TGTGCCAGCAGCGCGGACAGGGGTACTGAAGCTTTCTTT
d_gene: NA; j_gene: TRBJ2-2; abundance: NA; v_gene: TRBV6-1; CDR3aa: CASSERLTLVELFF; CDR3nt: TGTGCCAGCAGTGAGCGGCTTACCCTGGTGGAGCTGTTTTTT
d_gene: TRBD1; j_gene: TRBJ1-1; abundance: NA; v_gene: TRBV28; CDR3aa: CASSDTTGFKAFF; CDR3nt: TGTGCCAGCAGTGATACGACAGGGTTTAAAGCTTTCTTT
d_gene: NA; j_gene: TRBJ1-5; abundance: once; v_gene: TRBV30; CDR3aa: CAWERRGFNQPQHF; CDR3nt: TGTGCCTGGGAGAGGCGAGGCTTCAATCAGCCCCAGCATTTT
d_gene: NA; j_gene: TRBJ1-4; abundance: NA; v_gene: TRBV28; CDR3aa: CASSLRGEVDEKLFF; CDR3nt: TGTGCCAGCAGTTTAAGAGGGGAGGTGGATGAAAAACTGTTTTTT
d_gene: TRBD1; j_gene: TRBJ1-2; abundance: NA; v_gene: TRBV2; CDR3aa: CASSAGTGGSGYTF; CDR3nt: TGTGCCAGCAGCGCCGGGACAGGGGGCTCGGGCTACACCTTC
d_gene: NA; j_gene: TRBJ1-1; abundance: NA; v_gene: TRBV10-3; CDR3aa: CATGGSAEAFF; CDR3nt: TGTGCCACCGGTGGTTCGGCTGAAGCTTTCTTT
d_gene: TRBD2; j_gene: TRBJ2-1; abundance: NA; v_gene: TRBV27; CDR3aa: CASIPVLAGGKNEQFF; CDR3nt: TGTGCCAGCATCCCAGTACTAGCGGGAGGGAAAAATGAGCAGTTCTTC
d_gene: TRBD1; j_gene: TRBJ1-2; abundance: NA; v_gene: TRBV18; CDR3aa: CASSYGAGGTYGYTF; CDR3nt: TGTGCCAGCTCGTACGGGGCAGGGGGTACCTATGGCTACACCTTC
d_gene: TRBD1; j_gene: TRBJ1-2; abundance: NA; v_gene: TRBV2; CDR3aa: CASSEEGQNGYTF; CDR3nt: TGTGCCAGCAGTGAAGAGGGACAGAATGGCTACACCTTC
d_gene: TRBD2; j_gene: TRBJ2-3; abundance: NA; v_gene: TRBV30; CDR3aa: CAWSLGLAGGGDTQYF; CDR3nt: TGTGCCTGGAGCCTCGGACTAGCGGGAGGAGGGGATACGCAGTATTTT
d_gene: NA; j_gene: TRBJ2-7; abundance: few; v_gene: TRBV1; CDR3aa: CTSSQDSGSYEQYF; CDR3nt: TGCACCAGCAGCCAAGATAGCGGGTCCTACGAGCAGTACTTC
d_gene: TRBD1; j_gene: TRBJ2-2; abundance: NA; v_gene: TRBV3-1/TRBV3-2; CDR3aa: CASSNGLLTGTASTGELFF; CDR3nt: TGTGCCAGCAGCAACGGCCTCCTCACCGGGACAGCCTCCACCGGGGAGCTGTTTTTT
d_gene: TRBD1; j_gene: TRBJ1-2; abundance: NA; v_gene: TRBV13; CDR3aa: CASSVTGGYGYTF; CDR3nt: TGTGCCAGCAGCGTGACAGGGGGCTATGGCTACACCTTC